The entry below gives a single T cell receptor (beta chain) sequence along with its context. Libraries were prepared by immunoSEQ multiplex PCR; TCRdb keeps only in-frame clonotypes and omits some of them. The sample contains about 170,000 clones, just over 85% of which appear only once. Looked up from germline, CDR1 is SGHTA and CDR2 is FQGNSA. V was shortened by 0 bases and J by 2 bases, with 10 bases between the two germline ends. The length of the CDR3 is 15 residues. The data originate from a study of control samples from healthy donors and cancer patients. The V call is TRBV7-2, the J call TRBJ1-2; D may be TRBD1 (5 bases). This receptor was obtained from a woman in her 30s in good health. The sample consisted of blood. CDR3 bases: TGTGCCAGCAGCTTAGCGTTGGGACCCAACTATGGCTACACCTTC. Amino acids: CASSLALGPNYGYTF.